In its sample, the clone carrying this T cell receptor beta chain was seen many times. The antigen is unknown. Researchers prepared the TCRbeta library using unique molecular identifiers, the study reports. TCRdb ran MiXCR on the PCR reads and lists one entry per CDR3 protein. The table includes some 150,000 distinct CDR3 sequences, 7.5% to 9% detected once. This sample stems from a study of T-cell reconstitution after alpha-beta-depleted transplantation in children. The study, taken as a whole, reports: One year post-transplant, T-cell counts and diversity were largely derived from T cells produced anew. Surviving recipient T cells and thymic progenitors underlay high day-60 TCRbeta diversity in some patients. Several hundred graft clones that had expanded were reportedly the source of alpha-beta T cells about two months after transplant.

This CDR3 region has 14 residues. The V end was cut by 0 bases, the J end by 4 bases, with 9 bases between. Germline assignment: CDR1 SGHRS and CDR2 YFSETQ. The specimen was PBMCs, mostly from graft donor cells, collected 180 days after TCRalphabeta/CD19-depleted stem cell transplant. The rearrangement links TRBV5-1 to TRBJ2-3, with no clear D. The clonotype comes from a female patient between 2 and 10 years old who had a stem cell transplant for congenital amegakaryocytic thrombocytopenia, so the T cells may come from the graft donor. The CDR3 region has the DNA TGCGCCAGCAGCTTGGATACAGCGTCAGATACGCAGTATTTT. It specifies CASSLDTASDTQYF.